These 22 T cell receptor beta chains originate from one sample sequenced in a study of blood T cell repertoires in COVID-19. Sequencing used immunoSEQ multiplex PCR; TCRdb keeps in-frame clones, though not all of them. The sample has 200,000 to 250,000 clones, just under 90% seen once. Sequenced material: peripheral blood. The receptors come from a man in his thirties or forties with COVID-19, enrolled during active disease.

The CDR3, as DNA: TGCAGTGCTAGTAGCCCCGCTCGTCAGGGTCCCTACGAGCAGTACTTC. Protein: CSASSPARQGPYEQYF. This chain links TRBV20-1 with TRBJ2-7, with D tentatively TRBD1 (5 bases). CDR1 and CDR2 (germline): DFQATT, SNEGSKA (reference sequence). V was cut by 3 bases and J by 2 bases, with 20 bases left in between. CDR3 length: 16 amino acids.

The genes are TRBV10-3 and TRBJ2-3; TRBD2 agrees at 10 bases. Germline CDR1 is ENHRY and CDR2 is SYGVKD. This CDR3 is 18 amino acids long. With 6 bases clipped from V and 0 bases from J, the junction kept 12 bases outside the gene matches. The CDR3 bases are TGTGCCATCAGCCCCCAAGCGGGGGGGATTACTAGCACAGATACGCAGTATTTT. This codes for CAISPQAGGITSTDTQYF.

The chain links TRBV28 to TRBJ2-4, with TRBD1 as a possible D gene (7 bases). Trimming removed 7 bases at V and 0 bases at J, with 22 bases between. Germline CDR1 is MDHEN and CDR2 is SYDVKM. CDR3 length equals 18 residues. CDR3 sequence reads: CASTPGGWGQTAKNIQYF. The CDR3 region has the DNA TGTGCCAGCACCCCCGGGGGATGGGGACAGACAGCCAAAAACATTCAGTACTTC.

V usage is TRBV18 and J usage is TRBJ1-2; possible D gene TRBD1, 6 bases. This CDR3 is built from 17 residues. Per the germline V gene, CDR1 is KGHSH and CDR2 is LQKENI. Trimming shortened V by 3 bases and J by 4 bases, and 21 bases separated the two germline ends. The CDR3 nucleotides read TGTGCCAGCTCACCCCCCGAACAGGGAGCTATGAGCTATGGCTACACCTTC. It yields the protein CASSPPEQGAMSYGYTF.

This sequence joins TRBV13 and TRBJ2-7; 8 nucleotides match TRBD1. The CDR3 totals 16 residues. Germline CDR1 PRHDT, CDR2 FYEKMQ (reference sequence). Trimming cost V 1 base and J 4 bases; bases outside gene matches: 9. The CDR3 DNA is TGTGCCAGCAGCTTAGCGGGCACAGGGGGTGCGTACGAGCAGTACTTC. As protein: CASSLAGTGGAYEQYF.

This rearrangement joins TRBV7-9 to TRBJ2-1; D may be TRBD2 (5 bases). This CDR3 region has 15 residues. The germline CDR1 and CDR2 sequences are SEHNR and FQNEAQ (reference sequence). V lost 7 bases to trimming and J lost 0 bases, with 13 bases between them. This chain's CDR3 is CASTLWEYSYNEQFF. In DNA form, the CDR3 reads TGTGCCAGCACCTTGTGGGAGTACTCCTACAATGAGCAGTTCTTC.

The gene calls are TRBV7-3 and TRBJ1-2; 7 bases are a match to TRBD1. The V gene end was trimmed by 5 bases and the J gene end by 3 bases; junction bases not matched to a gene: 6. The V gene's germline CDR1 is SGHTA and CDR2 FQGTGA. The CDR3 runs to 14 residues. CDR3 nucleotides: TGTGCCAGCAGCCCGGGACAGACCGACTATGGCTACACCTTC. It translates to CASSPGQTDYGYTF.

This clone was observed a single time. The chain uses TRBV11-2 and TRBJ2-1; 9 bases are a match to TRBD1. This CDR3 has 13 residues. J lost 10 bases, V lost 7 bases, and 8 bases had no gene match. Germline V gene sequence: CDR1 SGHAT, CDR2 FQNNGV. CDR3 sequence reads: CASNPQGAREQFF. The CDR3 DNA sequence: TGTGCCAGCAACCCACAGGGGGCGCGGGAGCAGTTCTTC.

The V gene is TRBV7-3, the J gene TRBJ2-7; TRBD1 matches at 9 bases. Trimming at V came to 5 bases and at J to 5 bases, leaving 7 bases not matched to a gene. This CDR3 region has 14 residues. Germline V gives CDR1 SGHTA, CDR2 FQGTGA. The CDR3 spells CASSVGTGIHEQYF. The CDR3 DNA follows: TGTGCCAGCAGCGTCGGGACAGGGATCCACGAGCAGTACTTC.

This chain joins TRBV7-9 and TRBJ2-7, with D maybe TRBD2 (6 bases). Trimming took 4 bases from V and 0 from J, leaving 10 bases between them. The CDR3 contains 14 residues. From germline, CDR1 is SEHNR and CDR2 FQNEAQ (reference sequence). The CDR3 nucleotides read TGTGCCAGCAGCTCCCCGGGGGACTCCTACGAGCAGTACTTC. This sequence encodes CASSSPGDSYEQYF.

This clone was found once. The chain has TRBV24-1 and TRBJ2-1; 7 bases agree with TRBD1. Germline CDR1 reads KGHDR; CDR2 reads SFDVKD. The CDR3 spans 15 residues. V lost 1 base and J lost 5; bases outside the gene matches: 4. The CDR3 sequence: CATSDLTGDNNEQFF. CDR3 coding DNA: TGTGCCACCAGTGATTTAACAGGGGACAACAATGAGCAGTTCTTC.

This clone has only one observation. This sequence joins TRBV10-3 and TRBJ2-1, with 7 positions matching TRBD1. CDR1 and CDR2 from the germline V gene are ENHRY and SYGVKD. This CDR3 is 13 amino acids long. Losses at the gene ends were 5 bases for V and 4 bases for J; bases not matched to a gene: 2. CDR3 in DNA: TGTGCCATCAGTTTGGACAGGTACAATGAGCAGTTCTTC. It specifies CAISLDRYNEQFF.

For the CDR3, the DNA is TGTGCCAGCAGCAGGACTAGCGTTACGACCGGGGAGCTGTTTTTT. Protein product: CASSRTSVTTGELFF. This rearrangement joins TRBV5-4 to TRBJ2-2; 9 positions match TRBD2. Germline V gives CDR1 SGHNT, CDR2 YYREEE (reference sequence). V lost 4 bases, J lost 5 bases, and 6 bases stayed unmatched. This CDR3 region has 15 residues.

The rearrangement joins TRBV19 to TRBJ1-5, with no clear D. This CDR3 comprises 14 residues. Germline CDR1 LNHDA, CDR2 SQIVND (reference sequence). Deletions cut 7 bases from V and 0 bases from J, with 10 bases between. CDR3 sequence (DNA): TGTGCCAGTAAGGTGGGAGTTAGCAATCAGCCCCAGCATTTT. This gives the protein CASKVGVSNQPQHF.

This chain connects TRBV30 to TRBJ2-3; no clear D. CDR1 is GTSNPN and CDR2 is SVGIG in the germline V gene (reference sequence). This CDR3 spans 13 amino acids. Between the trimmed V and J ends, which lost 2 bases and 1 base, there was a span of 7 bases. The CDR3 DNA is TGTGCCTGGAGTCGGGTAGGCACAGATACGCAGTATTTT. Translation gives CAWSRVGTDTQYF.

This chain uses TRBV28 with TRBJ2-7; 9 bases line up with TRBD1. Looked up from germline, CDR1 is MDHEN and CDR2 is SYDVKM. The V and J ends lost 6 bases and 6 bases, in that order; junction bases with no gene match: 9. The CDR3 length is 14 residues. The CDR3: CASRRTGESGEQYF. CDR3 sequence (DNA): TGTGCCAGCAGAAGGACAGGGGAGAGCGGCGAGCAGTACTTC.

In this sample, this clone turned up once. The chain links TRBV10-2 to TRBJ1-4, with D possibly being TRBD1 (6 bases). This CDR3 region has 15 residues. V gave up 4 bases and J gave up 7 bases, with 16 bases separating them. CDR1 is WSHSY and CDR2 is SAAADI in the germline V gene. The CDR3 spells CASSVGGAGAEKLFF. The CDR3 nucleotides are TGCGCCAGCAGTGTCGGAGGGGCGGGGGCTGAAAAACTGTTTTTT.

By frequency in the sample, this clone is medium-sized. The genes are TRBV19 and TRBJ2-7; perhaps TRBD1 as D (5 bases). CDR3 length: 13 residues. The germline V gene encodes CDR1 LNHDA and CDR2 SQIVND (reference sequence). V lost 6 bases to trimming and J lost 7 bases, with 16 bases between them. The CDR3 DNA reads TGTGCCAGTAGGGCGACAGCCGTCCGGGAGCAGTACTTC. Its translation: CASRATAVREQYF.

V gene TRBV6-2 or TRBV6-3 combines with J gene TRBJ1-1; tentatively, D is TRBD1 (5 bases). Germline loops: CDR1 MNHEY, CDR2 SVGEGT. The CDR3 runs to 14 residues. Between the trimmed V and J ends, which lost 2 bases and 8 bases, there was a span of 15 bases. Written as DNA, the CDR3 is TGTGCCAGCAGTTACAATCCCGACAGACGGGAAGCTTTCTTT. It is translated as CASSYNPDRREAFF.

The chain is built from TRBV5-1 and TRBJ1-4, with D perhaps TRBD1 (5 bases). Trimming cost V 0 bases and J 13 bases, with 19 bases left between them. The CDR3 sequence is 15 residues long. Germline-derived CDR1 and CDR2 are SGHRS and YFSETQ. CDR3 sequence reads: CASSLGRQPGRTLFF. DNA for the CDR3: TGCGCCAGCAGCTTGGGGAGACAGCCAGGGCGGACACTGTTTTTT.

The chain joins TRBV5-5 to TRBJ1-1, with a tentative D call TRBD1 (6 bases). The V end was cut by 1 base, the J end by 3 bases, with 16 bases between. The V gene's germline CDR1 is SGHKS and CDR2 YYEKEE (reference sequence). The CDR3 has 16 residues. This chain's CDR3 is CASSLRAGAQDTEAFF. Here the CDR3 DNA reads TGTGCCAGCAGCTTGAGGGCAGGGGCTCAGGACACTGAAGCTTTCTTT.

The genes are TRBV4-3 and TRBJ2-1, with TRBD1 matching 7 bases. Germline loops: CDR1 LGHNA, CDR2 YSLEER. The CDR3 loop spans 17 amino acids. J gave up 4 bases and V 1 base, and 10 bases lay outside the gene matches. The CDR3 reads CASSQGTNRGGYNEQFF. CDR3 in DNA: TGCGCCAGCAGCCAAGGAACAAACAGGGGCGGGTACAATGAGCAGTTCTTC.